A selection of T cell receptor beta chains follows, all from one sample in a study of blood T cells in healthy people across ages. TCRdb re-called the 5' RACE reads with MiXCR, one entry per CDR3 protein. Of under 950,000 distinct CDR3 sequences in the sample, about a fifth were seen once. Sequencing was performed on blood. These receptors all come from a man in his 70s in good health. Each CDR3 is given with its conserved first and last residue. The D gene is left open where the match is weak. The size entry is marked missing in some rows and otherwise reads once, few, many or a size class.

NA | TRBJ2-7 | TRBV18 | NA | CASSKSGQNYEQYF | TGTGCCAGCTCAAAAAGCGGCCAGAACTACGAGCAGTACTTC
TRBD1 | TRBJ2-1 | TRBV13 | NA | CASSTWTGYTPPYNEQFF | TGTGCCAGCAGCACCTGGACAGGGTACACCCCACCATACAATGAGCAGTTCTTC
TRBD2 | TRBJ2-1 | TRBV12-3/TRBV12-4 | few | CASRTTGTRSNEQFF | TGTGCCAGCAGGACAACCGGGACTAGGTCGAATGAGCAGTTCTTC
NA | TRBJ2-5 | TRBV28 | few | CASTPLVGYQETQYF | TGTGCCAGCACCCCCTTAGTAGGGTACCAAGAGACCCAGTACTTC
TRBD1 | TRBJ1-6 | TRBV20-1 | few | CSARATTGGDSPLHF | TGCAGTGCCAGGGCAACTACAGGGGGCGATTCACCCCTCCACTTT
NA | TRBJ2-6 | TRBV6-2/TRBV6-3 | NA | CASSETQGSLRANVLTF | TGTGCCAGCAGCGAAACACAGGGATCTCTCAGGGCCAACGTCCTGACTTTC
NA | TRBJ2-7 | TRBV5-5 | NA | CASSLFQGSRVNEQYF | TGTGCCAGCAGCTTGTTTCAGGGATCTCGGGTCAACGAGCAGTACTTC
TRBD2 | TRBJ2-1 | TRBV6-1 | few | CASSPTHSGGAGNEQFF | TGTGCCAGCAGTCCCACTCATAGCGGGGGGGCGGGCAATGAGCAGTTCTTC
NA | TRBJ2-5 | TRBV28 | few | CASSSRKGVQETQYF | TGTGCCAGCAGTTCCCGGAAAGGGGTCCAAGAGACCCAGTACTTC
NA | TRBJ2-2 | TRBV5-1 | NA | CASSFAVGTGELFF | TGCGCCAGCAGCTTTGCGGTGGGGACCGGGGAGCTGTTTTTT
NA | TRBJ1-2 | TRBV28 | few | CASSLASGPGGYTF | TGTGCCAGCAGTCTGGCGTCCGGGCCGGGGGGCTACACCTTC
TRBD1 | TRBJ2-3 | TRBV6-1 | few | CASSPDRGGIDTQYF | TGTGCCAGCAGTCCCGACAGGGGGGGTATAGATACGCAGTATTTT
TRBD1 | TRBJ2-7 | TRBV6-5 | NA | CASSSPGTGGSYEQYF | TGTGCCAGCAGTAGCCCCGGGACAGGGGGGTCCTACGAGCAGTACTTC
NA | TRBJ1-1 | TRBV6-1 | NA | CASSETPLNTEAFF | TGTGCCAGCAGTGAAACTCCTCTGAACACTGAAGCTTTCTTT
NA | TRBJ1-1 | TRBV10-3 | NA | CAIATQATEAFF | TGTGCCATCGCAACTCAGGCTACTGAAGCTTTCTTT
TRBD2 | TRBJ2-3 | TRBV20-1 | few | CSTGLAGADTQYF | TGCAGTACAGGACTAGCGGGAGCAGATACGCAGTATTTT
TRBD2 | TRBJ2-5 | TRBV18 | few | CASSLDQGLAEETQYF | TGTGCCAGCTCACTAGATCAAGGACTAGCGGAAGAGACCCAGTACTTC
NA | TRBJ2-2 | TRBV6-6 | few | CASSLKSGPITGELFF | TGTGCCAGCAGTTTGAAATCAGGGCCTATCACCGGGGAGCTGTTTTTT